This T cell receptor beta chain was sequenced for a study of graft-versus-host responses after intestinal transplantation. Study findings and constraints: Recipient-marrow GvH clones were detected, some having first appeared in ileum or blood.

With V trimmed by 6 bases and J by 3 bases, 0 bases remained unmatched. This CDR3 spans 12 amino acids. CDR1 and CDR2 from the germline V gene are SNHLY and FYNNEI. Points on this clone: Antigen unknown.

Assay: immunoSEQ multiplex PCR; the TCRdb copy retains only in-frame clones and omits some. The table records 80,000 to 95,000 clones, around 93% of them present only once. The rearrangement uses TRBV2 and TRBJ1-1, with 8 nucleotides matching TRBD1. Sequencing used unstimulated CD8+ T cells sorted from spleen or lymph node cells, obtained before intestinal transplant. This sequence originates from a human donor who received an intestinal transplant. CDR3 sequence (DNA): TGTGCCAGCAGGGACAGGGACACTGAAGCTTTCTTT. It codes for CASRDRDTEAFF.